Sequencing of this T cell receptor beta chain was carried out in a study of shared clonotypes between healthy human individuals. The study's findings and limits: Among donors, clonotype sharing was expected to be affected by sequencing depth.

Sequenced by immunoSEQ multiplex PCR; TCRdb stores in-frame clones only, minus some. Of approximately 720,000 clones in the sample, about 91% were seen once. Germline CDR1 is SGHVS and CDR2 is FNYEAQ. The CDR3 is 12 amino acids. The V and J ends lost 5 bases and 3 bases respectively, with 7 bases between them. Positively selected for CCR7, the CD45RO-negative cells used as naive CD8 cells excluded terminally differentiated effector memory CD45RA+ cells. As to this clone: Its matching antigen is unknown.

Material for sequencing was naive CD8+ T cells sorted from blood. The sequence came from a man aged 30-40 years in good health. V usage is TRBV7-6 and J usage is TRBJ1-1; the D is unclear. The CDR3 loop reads CASSPIDTEAFF. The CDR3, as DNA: TGTGCCAGCAGCCCGATCGACACTGAAGCTTTCTTT.